These 2 T cell receptor beta chains share one sample of origin, sequenced in a study of cytomegalovirus exposure and HLA in healthy donors. PCR was performed using 60 Vbeta and 13 Jbeta primers. Generated by immunoSEQ multiplex PCR, the TCRdb table keeps only in-frame clones and is missing some. The repertoire includes about 82,000 clones, roughly 80% of them detected once, and 10% to 15% sits in the top ten. Sequenced input: PBMCs. The receptors shown here come from a human donor in good health.

This rearrangement joins TRBV28 to TRBJ2-7; D uncertain. The CDR3 spans 12 residues. Trimming removed 5 bases from V and 4 bases from J, with 9 bases in between. The V gene's germline CDR1 is MDHEN and CDR2 SYDVKM. The CDR3 sequence: CASSPQRYEQYF. CDR3 bases: TGTGCCAGCAGTCCGCAGAGGTACGAGCAGTACTTC.

The CDR3 spells CAVGTGQNYGYTF. The DNA for the CDR3 is TGTGCCGTGGGGACAGGACAGAACTATGGCTACACCTTC. The rearrangement links TRBV10-3 to TRBJ1-2, with 8 bases fitting TRBD1. Looked up from germline, CDR1 is ENHRY and CDR2 is SYGVKD. The CDR3 contains 13 residues. V gave up 11 bases and J gave up 2 bases; unmatched junction bases: 7.